This T cell receptor (beta chain) was found in a study of T cells in Graves' hyperthyroidism and ophthalmopathy. Study-wide results and limits: Ophthalmopathy was predicted by the model a median of roughly 6 months ahead of onset. The majority of expanded thyroid clonotypes above 0.001 also appeared in blood.

This clonotype came up a few times. Its target is not known. Amplification of TCR beta CDR3 regions used RNA as the template. RT-PCR in the first round (using the HTBI primer set) targeted the TCR CDR3. Using its own MiXCR run on the multiplex PCR reads, TCRdb lists one record per CDR3 protein. The sample contains some 560,000 distinct CDR3 sequences, less than 15% of which appear only once. The source of this sequence is a woman aged 40 to 50 with Graves' hyperthyroidism. Sequencing used blood.

CDR3: CASSPGQEGAKNIQYF. The CDR3 DNA follows: TGTGCCAGCTCACCCGGACAGGAGGGAGCCAAAAACATTCAGTACTTC. The gene calls are TRBV18 and TRBJ2-4, with D possibly being TRBD1 (7 bases). Trimming stripped 3 bases from V and 0 bases from J, with 12 bases between. This CDR3 spans 16 amino acids. Germline CDR1 and CDR2: KGHSH and LQKENI.